What follows is one TCR beta chain and its context. The target antigen is unknown. This entry belongs to a study of cytomegalovirus exposure and HLA in healthy donors. Study-level results: The availability of immune exposure information extended only to CMV serostatus.

PCR primers comprised 60 Vbeta and 13 Jbeta primers. The data were produced by immunoSEQ multiplex PCR, yet TCRdb's version contains in-frame clones alone and is incomplete. The sample consists of 100,000 to 150,000 clones, approximately 80% of them appearing once. The germline gives CDR1 LGHNA, CDR2 YNFKEQ. V lost 2 bases and J lost 3, with 11 bases in between. This CDR3 is built from 16 residues. The sample was PBMCs. This chain joins TRBV4-2 and TRBJ2-6; maybe TRBD1 (6 bases). The receptor comes from a woman aged 40 to 50 in good health and CMV-seronegative. CDR3 coding DNA: TGTGCCAGCAGCCAAAGGCAGGGGCTTGGGGCCAACGTCCTGACTTTC. It specifies CASSQRQGLGANVLTF.